The 19 T cell receptor beta chains in this list originate from one sample, sequenced in a study of Graves' ophthalmopathy and Graves' hyperthyroidism. RNA transcripts served as template for amplifying TCR beta CDR3 sequences. HTBI primers were employed in first-round RT-PCR, then a second-round multiplex PCR followed. MiXCR was run by TCRdb on the multiplex PCR reads, yielding one entry per CDR3 protein. There are about 550,000 distinct CDR3 sequences in the sample; roughly 40% occur only once, and about 4.2% lies in the top ten. The material sequenced was peripheral blood or thyroid tissue (not recorded which). These receptors all stem from an adult man with Graves' hyperthyroidism.

The chain combines TRBV4-1 with TRBJ1-2; a possible D gene is TRBD1 (5 bases). Germline CDR1 MGHRA, CDR2 YSYEKL. The V and J ends lost 1 base and 3 bases respectively, with 12 bases between them. The CDR3 sequence is 15 residues long. The CDR3 nucleotides are TGCGCCAGCAGCCAAGTCCGGGGGACCCACTATGGCTACACCTTC. The encoded protein is CASSQVRGTHYGYTF.

This clonotype has a handful of counts. J is TRBJ1-1 and V is TRBV6-1; D uncertain. CDR3 length equals 11 residues. Trimming took off 2 bases at V and 10 bases at J, with 8 bases between the two ends. The germline gives CDR1 MNHNS, CDR2 SASEGT. This CDR3 is CASSELGRAFF. CDR3 DNA sequence: TGTGCCAGCAGTGAATTAGGGAGAGCTTTCTTT.

CDR3 nucleotide sequence: TGTGCCAGCAGCTCCCATTTGTCGTCGGGGGACTACGAGCAGTACTTC. This encodes CASSSHLSSGDYEQYF. The chain combines TRBV11-2 with TRBJ2-7; possible D gene TRBD2, 6 bases. The CDR3 contains 16 residues. Germline V lookup: CDR1 SGHAT, CDR2 FQNNGV. V gave up 4 bases and J gave up 3 bases, with 19 bases separating them.

This clonotype was seen a few times. V is TRBV6-5 and J is TRBJ2-7, with 8 bases identical to TRBD2. The germline V gene encodes CDR1 MNHEY and CDR2 SVGAGI. CDR3 size: 16 residues. V trimming: 0 bases; J trimming: 5 bases; junction bases outside the gene matches: 9. CDR3 in amino acids: CASSYSPIGREDEQYF. The CDR3 DNA is TGTGCCAGCAGTTACTCTCCAATCGGGAGGGAGGACGAGCAGTACTTC.

To note about this clonotype: At one of its ends the junction is not consistent with the germline gene, which may arise from a read error. This chain links TRBV4-1 with TRBJ1-3; no clear D gene. The V gene's germline CDR1 is MGHRA and CDR2 YSYEKL. The CDR3 totals 17 residues. This CDR3 is CACSQEGGRTSGNTIYF. DNA for the CDR3: TGTGCCTGCAGCCAAGAAGGTGGGAGGACCTCTGGAAACACCATATATTTT.

This chain uses TRBV12-3 or TRBV12-4 with TRBJ1-2; 7 bases line up with TRBD1. The CDR3 totals 15 residues. V gave up 4 bases and J gave up 7 bases; unmatched junction bases: 12. CDR3 loop: CASSSHLGGAVGYTF. DNA for the CDR3: TGTGCCAGCAGTTCTCACCTAGGGGGCGCGGTTGGCTACACCTTC.

The chain is built from TRBV7-9 and TRBJ2-7; D call uncertain. The V end was cut by 6 bases, the J end by 2 bases, with 17 bases between. The germline CDR1 and CDR2 sequences are SEHNR and FQNEAQ (reference sequence). The CDR3 loop spans 15 amino acids. CDR3: CASRPSPLRPYEQYF. CDR3 DNA sequence: TGTGCCAGCAGACCCTCCCCCCTAAGACCCTACGAGCAGTACTTC.

This clonotype turned up a few times. V usage is TRBV4-1 and J usage is TRBJ2-7, with D possibly TRBD2 on 5 matching bases. Germline CDR1 MGHRA, CDR2 YSYEKL. The V and J ends lost 0 bases and 3 bases respectively, with 18 bases between them. The CDR3 length is 17 residues. CDR3 coding DNA: TGCGCCAGCAGCCAAGATCTGACGGGGAGTGGGGACTACGAGCAGTACTTC. Amino acid sequence: CASSQDLTGSGDYEQYF.

At least ten counts were recorded for this clonotype. V usage is TRBV5-6 and J usage is TRBJ2-7; 9 positions match TRBD2. J lost 3 bases, V lost 2 bases, and 3 bases had no gene match. This CDR3 has 14 amino acids. Germline V gene lookup returns CDR1 SGHDT and CDR2 YYEEEE. This CDR3 reads CASSFSAGGYEQYF. The CDR3 DNA reads TGTGCCAGCAGCTTCTCAGCGGGAGGCTACGAGCAGTACTTC.

Details on this clonotype: A read error may explain this, as a much larger clone is one base away. The chain uses TRBV19 and TRBJ2-2; D is possibly TRBD2 (6 bases). Looked up from germline, CDR1 is LNHDA and CDR2 is SQIVND (reference sequence). The CDR3 runs 13 residues. This CDR3 reads CASSIRATGGLFF. CDR3 nucleotides: TGTGCCAGTAGTATCCGGGCTACCGGGGGGCTGTTTTTT.

Concerning this clonotype: A much bigger clone sits one base away, suggesting this may be a read error. The rearrangement uses TRBV29-1 and TRBJ2-2, with 8 bases aligning to TRBD1. Trimming cost V 7 bases and J 7 bases; bases outside gene matches: 11. The CDR3 covers 14 residues. The germline V gene encodes CDR1 SQVTM and CDR2 ANQGSEA. The CDR3 nucleotides are TGCAGCGCCGGGGACAGGAGGCAGGGCGGGGAGCTGTTTTTT. It is translated as CSAGDRRQGGELFF.

This clonotype was observed many times. This chain connects TRBV15 to TRBJ2-7, with no clear D. Between the trimmed V and J ends, which lost 1 base and 7 bases, there was a span of 8 bases. CDR1 LNHNV and CDR2 YYDKDF come from the germline V gene (reference sequence). This CDR3 is 12 amino acids long. The CDR3, as DNA: TGTGCCACCAGCAGAGGGGTGAGTGAGCAGTACTTC. It encodes CATSRGVSEQYF.

Many counts were recorded for this clonotype. This chain links TRBV4-1 with TRBJ1-2; D remains ambiguous. V lost 0 bases and J 6 bases, leaving 8 bases between the germline ends. Per germline, CDR1 MGHRA and CDR2 YSYEKL. The CDR3 runs to 13 residues. The DNA for the CDR3 is TGCGCCAGCAGCCAAGATCGAAGGGATGGCTACACCTTC. Its protein product is CASSQDRRDGYTF.

In the case of this clonotype: A much more abundant neighbour one base away suggests this may be a read error. This sequence joins TRBV5-1 and TRBJ2-7, with 8 positions matching TRBD2. Germline lookup yields CDR1 SGHRS and CDR2 YFSETQ. The CDR3 spans 15 residues. The V segment lost 0 bases and the J segment 6 bases; nucleotides outside the gene matches: 8. CDR3 amino acids: CASSLVSGTGGEQYF. CDR3 coding DNA: TGCGCCAGCAGCTTGGTTAGCGGGACCGGGGGCGAGCAGTACTTC.

The V call is TRBV7-9, the J call TRBJ2-1, with TRBD1 matching over 9 bases. Trimming removed 4 bases from V and 5 bases from J; junction bases left unmatched: 3. The CDR3 length is 14 residues. Germline CDR1 is SEHNR and CDR2 is FQNEAQ (reference sequence). The CDR3 DNA is TGTGCCAGCAGCTCCCGGGACAGGGACAATGAGCAGTTCTTC. It is translated as CASSSRDRDNEQFF.

As regards this clonotype: One end of the junction does not line up with germline, which may come from a read error. This sequence joins TRBV2 and TRBJ1-5; D is unclear. The CDR3 spans 9 residues. Germline loops: CDR1 SNHLY, CDR2 FYNNEI. The CDR3 coding sequence is TGTGCCAGCAGTGAAGGGGTAGGGTTT. Its protein is CASSEGVGF.

About this clonotype itself: The junction differs from germline at one of its ends, possibly a read error. The DNA for the CDR3 is TGTGTCAGCAGCTACCGCCGGGACAGGGGGGACTACGAGCAGTACTTC. Residues: CVSSYRRDRGDYEQYF. The chain is built from TRBV9 and TRBJ2-7, with 11 bases matching TRBD1. The length of the CDR3 is 16 residues. CDR1 is SGDLS and CDR2 is YYNGEE in the germline V gene.

The chain joins TRBV7-9 to TRBJ2-3; D remains ambiguous. The CDR3 is made up of 13 amino acids. Trimming removed 5 bases at V and 1 base at J, with 7 bases between. Germline V gives CDR1 SEHNR, CDR2 FQNEAQ (reference sequence). Here the CDR3 DNA reads TGTGCCAGCAGCGTCCCGGGCACAGATACGCAGTATTTT. It is translated as CASSVPGTDTQYF.

This clonotype was seen more than once but under ten times. V gene TRBV12-5 combines with J gene TRBJ2-7; possible D gene TRBD1, 6 bases. V lost 5 bases, J lost 2 bases, and 16 bases lay in between. The CDR3 consists of 15 residues. Germline V gives CDR1 LGHNT, CDR2 FRNRAP. The CDR3 DNA is TGTGCTAGTGGTGCTCCCGGGACACCTACCTACGAGCAGTACTTC. Translated, it gives CASGAPGTPTYEQYF.